This T cell receptor (gamma chain) is drawn from a study of gamma delta lymphoproliferative disorders and STAT genes. Sequencing used genomic DNA taken from PBMCs of patients and controls. TCRdb reanalysed the multiplex PCR reads with CATT. Of 1,000 to 1,500 gamma-chain clones listed, under 9.5% were seen once; the top ten hold around 57%. This clone came up many times. The protein TCRdb lists belongs to a much larger clone and differs from this DNA's translation at residue 6, which points to a read error; the protein shown is made from the DNA. The sample was blood. This receptor was identified in a human donor with gamma-delta T-cell large granular lymphocyte leukemia.

The CDR3 protein is CAAWRDGWFKIF. CDR3 DNA: TGTGCTGCGTGGCGAGATGGTTGGTTCAAGATATTT. The genes are TRGV10 and TRGJP1. TCRdb does not report a J gene; here it was assigned by matching the DNA to germline references. TRGV10 is recorded as an ORF, its role being uncertain. The CDR3 has 12 amino acids. J was trimmed by 7 bases and V by 8 bases; bases with no gene match: 5.